A single sample gave rise to the 17 T cell receptor beta chains below, sequenced in a study of T cells in Graves' hyperthyroidism and ophthalmopathy. The investigators amplified TCR beta CDR3 regions from RNA transcripts. During a first-round RT-PCR of the TCR CDR3, the HTBI primer set was used. One entry per CDR3 protein results from TCRdb running MiXCR on the multiplex PCR reads. The sample consists of approximately 600,000 distinct CDR3 sequences, roughly 14% of them appearing once. The specimen was blood. These TCRs come from a woman in her 40s with Graves' ophthalmopathy.

This clonotype was seen ten or more times. V usage is TRBV4-1 and J usage is TRBJ1-2; TRBD1 agrees at 7 bases. The CDR3 consists of 15 residues. With V trimmed by 1 base and J by 2 bases, 4 bases remained unmatched. Germline CDR1 and CDR2: MGHRA and YSYEKL. The CDR3, as DNA: TGCGCCAGCAGCCAAGCGCAACAGGGGAACTATGGCTACACCTTC. Its protein product is CASSQAQQGNYGYTF.

This clonotype was picked up many times. This chain's CDR3 is CASSYSLAVVSYEQYF. The CDR3 DNA follows: TGTGCCAGCAGTTACTCCCTAGCGGTTGTCTCCTACGAGCAGTACTTC. The rearrangement links TRBV6-5 to TRBJ2-7; 7 positions agree with TRBD2. The CDR3 contains 16 residues. From germline, CDR1 is MNHEY and CDR2 SVGAGI. With 0 bases clipped from V and 0 bases from J, the junction kept 5 bases outside the gene matches.

This clonotype came up a few times. V gene TRBV7-2 combines with J gene TRBJ1-2; maybe TRBD1 (5 bases). This CDR3 is built from 13 residues. The V end lost 5 bases, the J end lost 7 bases, and 14 bases lay between the germline ends. The V gene's germline CDR1 is SGHTA and CDR2 FQGNSA. CDR3 sequence (DNA): TGTGCCAGCAGCCCAGGACAAGCTCTTGGCTACACCTTC. This translates into CASSPGQALGYTF.

This clonotype occurred many times. V is TRBV19 and J is TRBJ1-1, with D maybe TRBD1 (5 bases). V dropped 7 bases and J dropped 6 bases, with 12 bases sitting between them. CDR1 LNHDA and CDR2 SQIVND come from the germline V gene (reference sequence). The CDR3 totals 12 residues. The DNA for the CDR3 is TGTGCCAGTAACGTGGGGGTAGCTGAAGCTTTCTTT. Amino acids: CASNVGVAEAFF.

The table lists this clonotype with many counts. V is TRBV19 and J is TRBJ2-7; D unresolved. The CDR3 loop spans 13 amino acids. Germline lookup yields CDR1 LNHDA and CDR2 SQIVND (reference sequence). Between the trimmed V and J ends, which lost 1 base and 3 bases, there was a span of 7 bases. CDR3: CASSIADLYEQYF. DNA for the CDR3: TGTGCCAGTAGTATAGCGGACCTCTACGAGCAGTACTTC.

Only a few counts were recorded for this clonotype. The V gene is TRBV25-1, the J gene TRBJ2-5; 8 positions agree with TRBD2. Trimming at V came to 3 bases and at J to 5 bases, leaving 8 bases not matched to a gene. The CDR3 spans 15 residues. CDR1 and CDR2 from the germline V gene are MGHDK and SYGVNS. The CDR3 loop reads CASSDPGTRDETQYF. CDR3 nucleotides: TGTGCCAGCAGTGATCCCGGGACTAGGGACGAGACCCAGTACTTC.

This clonotype was detected many times. The gene calls are TRBV7-3 and TRBJ2-4, with TRBD1 as a possible D gene (8 bases). The germline CDR1 and CDR2 sequences are SGHTA and FQGTGA. V was shortened by 5 bases and J by 7 bases, with 15 bases between the two germline ends. This CDR3 is 14 amino acids long. This chain's CDR3 is CASSHRGGSNIQYF. For the CDR3, the DNA is TGTGCCAGCAGCCACAGGGGGGGTTCGAACATTCAGTACTTC.

J is TRBJ1-2 and V is TRBV24-1; 7 bases map to TRBD1. V lost 8 bases and J lost 0; bases outside the gene matches: 8. The CDR3 totals 15 residues. Per germline, CDR1 KGHDR and CDR2 SFDVKD. The CDR3 DNA sequence: TGTGCCACCATGCTCCGGGACAGACCTAACTATGGCTACACCTTC. It is translated as CATMLRDRPNYGYTF.

This clonotype came up many times. The chain combines TRBV6-5 with TRBJ2-7; 9 bases map to TRBD1. Germline V gene lookup returns CDR1 MNHEY and CDR2 SVGAGI. CDR3 length: 15 amino acids. The ends lost 4 bases at V and 6 bases at J; junction bases unmatched: 10. In DNA form, the CDR3 reads TGTGCCAGCAGTTCTCCGGGACAGGGTACCCTCGAGCAGTACTTC. Protein product: CASSSPGQGTLEQYF.

This clonotype was counted ten times or more. The J gene is TRBJ2-7, the V gene TRBV20-1, with D hard to call. V was cut by 3 bases and J by 2 bases, with 8 bases left in between. This CDR3 region has 12 residues. Germline CDR1 and CDR2: DFQATT and SNEGSKA (reference sequence). The CDR3 region is CSARADTYEQYF. In DNA form, the CDR3 reads TGCAGTGCTAGGGCTGACACCTACGAGCAGTACTTC.

This clonotype showed up just a few times. The CDR3 protein is CASSQEGRGYEQYF. The CDR3 DNA is TGTGCCAGCAGCCAGGAGGGCCGGGGGTACGAGCAGTACTTC. V gene TRBV3-1 combines with J gene TRBJ2-7; D is possibly TRBD2 (6 bases). The germline V gene encodes CDR1 LGHDT and CDR2 YNNKEL (reference sequence). The CDR3 runs to 14 residues. V gave up 3 bases and J gave up 4 bases, with 13 bases separating them.

The CDR3 here is CASSLIAGLEDTQYF. The CDR3 DNA reads TGTGCCAGCAGTTTAATTGCGGGACTGGAAGATACGCAGTATTTT. V gene TRBV27 combines with J gene TRBJ2-3, with a possible D match to TRBD2 (6 bases). This CDR3 contains 15 residues. Trimming shortened V by 2 bases and J by 5 bases, and 14 bases separated the two germline ends. The germline gives CDR1 MNHEY, CDR2 SMNVEV (reference sequence).

This clonotype was counted at least ten times. The gene calls are TRBV7-9 and TRBJ2-2; possible D gene TRBD2, 6 bases. CDR3 size: 15 residues. CDR1 and CDR2 from the germline V gene are SEHNR and FQNEAQ (reference sequence). Trimming removed 5 bases at V and 9 bases at J, with 19 bases between. In DNA, the CDR3 is TGTGCCAGCAGCGCCTACGGGATAGCGGCCCGGGAGCTGTTTTTT. Amino acid sequence: CASSAYGIAARELFF.

This clonotype has ten or more counts. The chain is built from TRBV30 and TRBJ1-6; D is undetermined. The germline gives CDR1 GTSNPN, CDR2 SVGIG (reference sequence). This CDR3 has 14 amino acids. The germline V and J ends were trimmed by 0 bases and 8 bases, with 11 bases remaining between them. The CDR3 DNA reads TGTGCCTGGAGTGTGGGCCATCGAGATTCACCCCTCCACTTT. Translation: CAWSVGHRDSPLHF.

This clonotype occurred many times. The J gene is TRBJ2-7, the V gene TRBV6-5; 10 nucleotides align to TRBD2. This CDR3 spans 14 amino acids. Trimming removed 3 bases from V and 12 bases from J; junction bases left unmatched: 11. Germline CDR1 MNHEY, CDR2 SVGAGI. The CDR3 DNA is TGTGCCAGCAGTTATTCCCGGACTAGCGGTTCGCGGTACTTC. This codes for CASSYSRTSGSRYF.

This clonotype was seen ten or more times. CDR3 region: CASNPGQRRSTEAFF. In DNA form, the CDR3 reads TGTGCCAGTAACCCTGGGCAGCGAAGGAGTACTGAAGCTTTCTTT. The rearrangement uses TRBV19 and TRBJ1-1; D gene ambiguous. Germline loops: CDR1 LNHDA, CDR2 SQIVND (reference sequence). This CDR3 spans 15 amino acids. V lost 7 bases and J lost 5, with 20 bases in between.

There are many counts of this clonotype. This chain uses TRBV25-1 with TRBJ2-7, with 9 bases lining up with TRBD1. In germline, CDR1 is MGHDK, CDR2 SYGVNS. V shed 4 bases and J 2 bases; nucleotides not matched to a gene: 0. The CDR3 covers 13 residues. CDR3 residues: CASSGQGAYEQYF. In DNA, the CDR3 is TGTGCCAGCAGTGGACAGGGGGCCTACGAGCAGTACTTC.